This TCR beta chain derives from a study of blood T cell repertoires in COVID-19. Looking at the study overall: Sites in the United States, Italy and Spain provided acute and convalescent COVID-19 samples.

Only a few counts were recorded for this clone. Data came from immunoSEQ multiplex PCR; TCRdb stores just in-frame clones and leaves some out. The sample yields roughly 260,000 clones, 65% to 90% seen once. V gave up 3 bases and J gave up 5 bases, with 13 bases separating them. Germline lookup yields CDR1 MGHRA and CDR2 YSYEKL. This CDR3 contains 14 residues. The sample taken for sequencing was peripheral blood. The chain carries TRBV4-1 and TRBJ1-2, with D possibly matching TRBD1 (5 bases). This TCR was sampled from a woman of 80 years or more with active or convalescent COVID-19. CDR3 in DNA: TGCGCCAGCAGCCACGCGGGACTTAAGTATGGCTACACCTTC. As protein: CASSHAGLKYGYTF.